These T cell receptor beta chains were read from a single sample in a study of cytomegalovirus exposure and HLA in healthy donors. Produced via immunoSEQ multiplex PCR; TCRdb's table is partial and in-frame only. The table has about 130,000 clones, 89% seen once. What was sequenced was PBMCs. Every receptor here comes from a woman aged 18-29 years in good health and CMV-seronegative. Each CDR3 is given with its conserved first and last residue. Fields, in order: J gene, clone size, V gene, D gene, CDR3 DNA, CDR3 protein. The D gene is left open where the match is weak. Not all rows give a size; the values are once, few, many and, for expanded clones, a class.

>TRBJ2-1|NA|TRBV13|TRBD2
TGTGCCAGCAGCCATAGACTAGCGGGGGTGAATGAGCAGTTCTTC
CASSHRLAGVNEQFF
>TRBJ1-2|NA|TRBV9|TRBD1
TGTGCCAGCAGCGTGAGACGGACAGGGAGGTTCAATGGCTACACCTTC
CASSVRRTGRFNGYTF
>TRBJ2-7|NA|TRBV5-4|NA
TGTGCCAGCAGCTTGGCCCCTCAGGAGCAGTACTTC
CASSLAPQEQYF
>TRBJ1-5|NA|TRBV5-1|TRBD1
TGCGCCAGCAGCTTGGAGGGGGCTCAGCCCCAGCATTTT
CASSLEGAQPQHF
>TRBJ2-7|NA|TRBV15|NA
TGTGCCACCAGGTCTAGCGCTACCTACGAGCAGTACTTC
CATRSSATYEQYF
>TRBJ1-1|few|TRBV18|NA
TGTGCCAGCTCCGACGGGTCCGCGGCGCGGGCTTTCTTT
CASSDGSAARAFF
>TRBJ2-7|NA|TRBV6-6|NA
TGTGCCAGCAGTGCGGGGACAGCCTACGAGCAGTACTTC
CASSAGTAYEQYF
>TRBJ1-2|NA|TRBV5-4|NA
TGTGCCAGCAGCTTGAGGACTTGGGGCTACACCTTC
CASSLRTWGYTF
>TRBJ1-2|once|TRBV2|NA
TGTGCCAGCAGTCGTACAGCTGGGGGCGATGGCTACACCTTC
CASSRTAGGDGYTF
>TRBJ1-1|NA|TRBV2|NA
TGTGCCAGCAGTTGGGGGCCTGAAGCTTTCTTT
CASSWGPEAFF
>TRBJ1-5|few|TRBV6-6|NA
TGTGCCAGTTGGGACTACCAGGGCAATCAGCCCCAGCATTTT
CASWDYQGNQPQHF
>TRBJ1-4|NA|TRBV7-9|NA
TGTGCCAGCAGCTTAAAATCGGCAGGGACTAATGAAAAACTGTTTTTT
CASSLKSAGTNEKLFF
>TRBJ1-1|once|TRBV7-9|TRBD1
TGTGCCAGCAGCCCCGACAGGGCCGCACTGAACACTGAAGCTTTCTTT
CASSPDRAALNTEAFF
>TRBJ2-1|NA|TRBV5-1|NA
TGCGCCAGCAGTTCCGGTTTAGTCGGGTTAAATGAGCAGTTCTTC
CASSSGLVGLNEQFF
>TRBJ2-1|NA|TRBV5-1|TRBD2
TGCGCCAGCCAAGCGGGGGCCTACAATGAGCAGTTCTTC
CASQAGAYNEQFF
>TRBJ2-2|NA|TRBV7-6|NA
TGTGCCAGCAGCTTAGCAACATCTTTCGGGGAGCTGTTTTTT
CASSLATSFGELFF
>TRBJ2-7|NA|TRBV6-1|NA
TGTGCCTCGGGATACAGCTCCTACGAGCAGTACTTC
CASGYSSYEQYF
>TRBJ2-2|NA|TRBV5-6|TRBD2
TGTGCCAGCAGCCCGGGACTAGCCAGCACCGGGGAGCTGTTTTTT
CASSPGLASTGELFF
>TRBJ2-7|NA|TRBV4-2|TRBD1
TGTGCCAGCAGCCACACGGGACAGGCCTCTTACGAGCAGTACTTC
CASSHTGQASYEQYF
>TRBJ1-1|NA|TRBV5-6|NA
TGTGCCAGCAGCTTGGAGGTGACAGGACACACTGAAGCTTTCTTT
CASSLEVTGHTEAFF
>TRBJ1-1|NA|TRBV25-1|NA
TGTGCCAGCAGTGAAGGCGGGAGGGAAGCTTTCTTT
CASSEGGREAFF
>TRBJ1-1|NA|TRBV7-9|NA
TGTGCCAGCAGCTCGAGGGTAATCACAGGGTATCTGAACACTGAAGCTTTCTTT
CASSSRVITGYLNTEAFF